The entry below describes one TCR beta chain. Its antigen is still unknown. For both chains, the TCRalpha and TCRbeta cDNA went through two nested PCRs of approximately 17 and 9 cycles. TCRdb re-called the 5' RACE reads; every CDR3 protein appears as one record, without DNA. The sample is made up of a few hundred thousand distinct CDR3 sequences, and the top ten hold roughly 2.6% of it. These data come from a study of monozygotic twins with inflammatory bowel disease. Germline V gene sequence: CDR1 SQVTM, CDR2 ANQGSEA. The CDR3 loop spans 16 amino acids. Study outcomes and limitations: Healthy co-twins exceeded IBD patients in TCRbeta diversity as measured by inverse Simpson. The analysis yielded no support for one strong signal or clonotype associated with IBD.

Collection of an approximately 2.6 ml blood sample took place per donor. The rearrangement uses TRBV29-1 and TRBJ2-3; TCRdb calls TRBD1, which cannot be checked without DNA. What was sequenced was blood. The receptor was isolated from a human donor with ulcerative colitis or Crohn's disease, or a healthy co-twin of an affected twin (not recorded which). The CDR3 sequence is CSVEVGVTGVGDTQYF.